The next 5 T cell receptor beta chains were all read from a single sample in a study of regulatory T cells in long-lasting Graves disease. Building of the TCR beta libraries involved iRepertoire HTBI primers and Arm-PCR of CDR3 regions. TCRdb itself ran the multiplex PCR reads through MiXCR, one entry per CDR3 protein. Counted here are 350,000 to 450,000 distinct CDR3 sequences, 14% to 15% occurring once; the ten biggest clones make up roughly a sixth. Time point noted: newly diagnosed GD, antithyroid drugs for less than 3 months. PBMC-derived RNA was used for the TCR library. These sequences were also reported in another study, on T cells in Graves' hyperthyroidism and ophthalmopathy.

The specimen was peripheral blood mononuclear cells (PBMCs), collected at new diagnosis, from a patient treated with antithyroid drugs. The receptors were gathered from a woman younger than 45 with Graves disease.

This clonotype was seen only a few times. The chain joins TRBV2 to TRBJ2-3; no clear D. Trimming left V 0 bases short and J 5 bases short, with 6 bases between. This CDR3 spans 13 amino acids. The germline V gene has CDR1 SNHLY and CDR2 FYNNEI. The CDR3 here is CASSEAGQDTQYF. In nucleotides, the CDR3 is TGTGCCAGCAGTGAAGCAGGGCAAGATACGCAGTATTTT.

This clonotype occurred many times. The rearrangement uses TRBV6-5 and TRBJ1-2; 8 bases line up with TRBD1. The trim removed 3 bases at V and 3 bases at J, leaving 6 bases unmatched. This CDR3 has 15 amino acids. Germline CDR1 MNHEY, CDR2 SVGAGI. The CDR3, as DNA: TGTGCCAGCAGTTATGGACAGGGTATACACTATGGCTACACCTTC. Encoded protein: CASSYGQGIHYGYTF.

The chain recombines TRBV5-1 with TRBJ1-5; maybe TRBD1 (5 bases). The length of the CDR3 is 14 residues. Germline loops: CDR1 SGHRS, CDR2 YFSETQ. Trimming removed 0 bases at V and 6 bases at J, with 10 bases between. CDR3 protein: CASSLGGAGQPQHF. The CDR3, as DNA: TGCGCCAGCAGCTTGGGAGGGGCCGGTCAGCCCCAGCATTTT. The complete variable domain, with remaining parts taken from reference TRBV5-1 and TRBJ1-5, reads KAGVTQTPRYLIKTRGQQVTLSCSPISGHRSVSWYQQTPGQGLQFLFEYFSETQRNKGNFPGRFSGRQFSNSRSEMNVSTLELGDSALYLCASSLGGAGQPQHFGDGTRLSIL.

This clonotype was picked up many times. This chain uses TRBV28 with TRBJ2-7; no definite D call. The CDR3 has 12 amino acids. Germline V lookup: CDR1 MDHEN, CDR2 SYDVKM. The ends were cut back, 3 bases at V and 1 base at J, with 4 bases in the middle. The CDR3 is CASSFQSYEQYF. The CDR3 DNA reads as TGTGCCAGCAGTTTCCAATCCTACGAGCAGTACTTC.

A remark on this clonotype: A read error is the likely source, as a far larger clone sits one nucleotide away. The chain combines TRBV2 with TRBJ2-7; no clear D gene. The CDR3 runs 16 residues. V dropped 7 bases and J dropped 7 bases, with 26 bases sitting between them. Germline-derived CDR1 and CDR2 are SNHLY and FYNNEI. As DNA, the CDR3 is TGTGCCAGCACCCCAAGGGCGGATAGCTCCTACAATGAGCAGTACTTC. Translation gives CASTPRADSSYNEQYF.